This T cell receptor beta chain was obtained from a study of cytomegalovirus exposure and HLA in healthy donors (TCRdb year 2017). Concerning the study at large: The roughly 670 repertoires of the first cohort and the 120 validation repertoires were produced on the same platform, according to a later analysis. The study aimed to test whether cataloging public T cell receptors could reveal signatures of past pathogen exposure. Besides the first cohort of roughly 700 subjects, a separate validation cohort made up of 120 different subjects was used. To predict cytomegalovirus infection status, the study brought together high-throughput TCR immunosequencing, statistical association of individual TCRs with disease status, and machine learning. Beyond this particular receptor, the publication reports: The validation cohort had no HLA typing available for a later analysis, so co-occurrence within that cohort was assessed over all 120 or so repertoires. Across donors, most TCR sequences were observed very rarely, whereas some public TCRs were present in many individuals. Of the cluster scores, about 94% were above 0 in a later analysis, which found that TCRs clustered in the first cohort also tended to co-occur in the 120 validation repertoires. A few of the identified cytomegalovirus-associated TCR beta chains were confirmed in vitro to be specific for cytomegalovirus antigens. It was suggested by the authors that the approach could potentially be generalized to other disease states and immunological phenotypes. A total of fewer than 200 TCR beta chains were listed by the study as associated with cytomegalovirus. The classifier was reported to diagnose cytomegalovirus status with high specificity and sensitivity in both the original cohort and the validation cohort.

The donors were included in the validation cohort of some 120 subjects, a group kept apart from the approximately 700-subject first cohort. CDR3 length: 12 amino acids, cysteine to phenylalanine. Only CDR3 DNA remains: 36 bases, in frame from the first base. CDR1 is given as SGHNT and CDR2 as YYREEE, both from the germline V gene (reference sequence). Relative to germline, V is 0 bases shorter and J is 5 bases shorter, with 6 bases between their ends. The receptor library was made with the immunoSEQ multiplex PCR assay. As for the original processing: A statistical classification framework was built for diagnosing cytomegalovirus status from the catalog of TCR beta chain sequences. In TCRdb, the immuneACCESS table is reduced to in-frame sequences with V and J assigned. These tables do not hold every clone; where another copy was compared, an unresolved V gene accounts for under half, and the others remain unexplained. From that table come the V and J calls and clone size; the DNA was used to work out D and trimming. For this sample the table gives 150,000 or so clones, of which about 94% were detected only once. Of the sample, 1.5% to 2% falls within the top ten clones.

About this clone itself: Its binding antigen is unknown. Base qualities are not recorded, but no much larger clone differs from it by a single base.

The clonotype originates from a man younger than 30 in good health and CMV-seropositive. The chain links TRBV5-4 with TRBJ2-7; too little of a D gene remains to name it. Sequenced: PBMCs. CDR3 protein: CASSLVRNEQYF. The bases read TGTGCCAGCAGCTTGGTTCGTAACGAGCAGTACTTC. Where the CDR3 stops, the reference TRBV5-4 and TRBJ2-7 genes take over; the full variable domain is ETGVTQSPTHLIKTRGQQVTLRCSSQSGHNTVSWYQQALGQGPQFIFQYYREEENGRGNFPPRFSGLQFPNYSSELNVNALELDDSALYLCASSLVRNEQYFGPGTRLTVT.